One and the same sample provided the 26 T cell receptor beta chains below, sequenced in a study of OX40 agonist ivuxolimab in advanced cancers. Using immunoSEQ multiplex PCR, the repertoire was profiled, and TCRdb retains in-frame clones only, with some absent. This table has some 100,000 clones, about nine tenths appearing once. The source was CD4+ or CD8+ T cells sorted from blood, collected in a trial of the OX40 agonist ivuxolimab. Receptors originate from an adult with an advanced solid tumor such as melanoma, head and neck, liver or kidney cancer.

This clone was detected only once. The chain is built from TRBV6-1 and TRBJ2-7, with D maybe TRBD1 (6 bases). The CDR3 sequence is 14 residues long. The germline V and J ends were trimmed by 4 bases and 3 bases, with 13 bases remaining between them. The germline CDR1 and CDR2 sequences are MNHNS and SASEGT. CDR3 loop: CASSVNRARYEQYF. The CDR3 nucleotides are TGTGCCAGCAGTGTAAACAGGGCGCGCTACGAGCAGTACTTC.

The chain employs TRBV2 and TRBJ2-1; TRBD1 might be the D (6 bases). The V gene's germline CDR1 is SNHLY and CDR2 FYNNEI. This CDR3 is 12 amino acids long. The germline V and J ends were trimmed by 7 bases and 12 bases, with 16 bases remaining between them. The CDR3 nucleotides are TGTGCCAGCATGAGCACAGGGTCGACGCAGTTCTTC. Protein sequence: CASMSTGSTQFF. Complete variable domain (other parts from reference TRBV2 and TRBJ2-1): EPEVTQTPSHQVTQMGQEVILRCVPISNHLYFYWYRQILGQKVEFLVSFYNNEISEKSEIFDDQFSVERPDGSNFTLKIRSTKLEDSAMYFCASMSTGSTQFFGPGTRLTVL.

This clone was seen a handful of times. This sequence joins TRBV7-2 and TRBJ1-3; 10 bases are shared with TRBD1. The CDR3 contains 14 residues. The V gene end was trimmed by 5 bases and the J gene end by 7 bases; junction bases not matched to a gene: 5. In germline, CDR1 is SGHTA, CDR2 FQGNSA. CDR3: CASSTRQGANTIYF. CDR3 coding DNA: TGTGCCAGCAGCACCAGACAGGGGGCGAACACCATATATTTT.

The chain has TRBV6-5 and TRBJ2-2; the D is unclear. The CDR3 runs to 13 residues. Deletions cut 5 bases from V and 7 bases from J, with 11 bases between. The germline V gene encodes CDR1 MNHEY and CDR2 SVGAGI. The CDR3 DNA follows: TGTGCCAGCAGTCCTATACGAAACGGGGAGCTGTTTTTT. Translation: CASSPIRNGELFF.

The chain couples TRBV9 to TRBJ2-3; 9 bases fit TRBD2. CDR1 is SGDLS and CDR2 is YYNGEE in the germline V gene. CDR3 length: 16 residues. V shed 4 bases and J 0 bases; nucleotides not matched to a gene: 6. CDR3 bases: TGTGCCAGCAGCTCCGGACTAGCGCTTAGCACAGATACGCAGTATTTT. Translating it yields CASSSGLALSTDTQYF.

The genes are TRBV5-4 and TRBJ1-2; the D is unclear. Germline V CDR1 and CDR2: SGHNT, YYREEE (reference sequence). The CDR3 runs to 13 residues. The germline V and J ends were trimmed by 0 bases and 6 bases, with 9 bases remaining between them. As DNA, the CDR3 is TGTGCCAGCAGCTTGGGCTCATCGAATGGCTACACCTTC. As protein: CASSLGSSNGYTF.

This chain uses TRBV11-3 with TRBJ2-1; no clear D gene. Germline CDR1 is SGHNT and CDR2 is YENEEA. There are 12 residues in the CDR3. The V end was cut by 1 base, the J end by 8 bases, with 6 bases between. The CDR3 here is CASSLASDEQFF. In DNA, the CDR3 is TGTGCCAGCAGCTTAGCGTCGGATGAGCAGTTCTTC.

This clone was seen a handful of times. The chain uses TRBV5-1 and TRBJ1-2; 7 nucleotides align to TRBD1. The V gene's germline CDR1 is SGHRS and CDR2 YFSETQ. V shed 4 bases and J 8 bases; nucleotides not matched to a gene: 11. This CDR3 is built from 14 residues. The CDR3 here is CASSPRGQDGGYTF. The CDR3 region has the DNA TGCGCCAGCAGCCCCCGAGGACAGGACGGCGGCTACACCTTC.

The chain combines TRBV5-4 with TRBJ2-5; D possibly uses TRBD1 or TRBD2 (6 bases each). Trimming took off 0 bases at V and 5 bases at J, with 11 bases between the two ends. The germline V gene has CDR1 SGHNT and CDR2 YYREEE (reference sequence). The CDR3 consists of 14 residues. The CDR3 sequence is CASSLGGARETQYF. CDR3 nucleotides: TGTGCCAGCAGCTTGGGGGGGGCGCGTGAGACCCAGTACTTC.

The chain employs TRBV29-1 and TRBJ2-3; D gene uncertain. V was pared by 0 bases and J by 4 bases, with 8 bases between. This CDR3 is 13 amino acids long. Per germline, CDR1 SQVTM and CDR2 ANQGSEA. The CDR3 bases are TGCAGCGTTGAAGAACATAGCTCAGATACGCAGTATTTT. Its protein is CSVEEHSSDTQYF.

The V gene is TRBV19, the J gene TRBJ2-3; 12 nucleotides agree with TRBD1. The CDR3 is 15 residues long. Germline lookup yields CDR1 LNHDA and CDR2 SQIVND (reference sequence). The V and J ends lost 6 bases and 4 bases, in that order; junction bases with no gene match: 5. Here the CDR3 reads CASRVGQGAADTQYF. In DNA form, the CDR3 reads TGTGCCAGTAGGGTGGGACAGGGGGCGGCAGATACGCAGTATTTT.

The chain links TRBV6-1 to TRBJ1-5; D ambiguous. V gave up 7 bases and J gave up 5 bases, with 15 bases separating them. Looked up from germline, CDR1 is MNHNS and CDR2 is SASEGT. This CDR3 has 14 residues. DNA for the CDR3: TGTGCCAGCATAGGATGGACCGCTTATCAGCCCCAGCATTTT. This codes for CASIGWTAYQPQHF.

The chain recombines TRBV7-9 with TRBJ1-2; TRBD1 is a possible D gene (5 bases). Trimming shortened V by 5 bases and J by 8 bases, and 18 bases separated the two germline ends. CDR3 length: 14 amino acids. In germline, CDR1 is SEHNR, CDR2 FQNEAQ (reference sequence). CDR3 protein: CASSLVGGYGGYTF. CDR3 DNA: TGTGCCAGCAGCCTAGTTGGGGGGTATGGAGGCTACACCTTC.

The V call is TRBV29-1, the J call TRBJ1-1; 7 nucleotides match TRBD1. The V gene end was trimmed by 4 bases and the J gene end by 0 bases; junction bases not matched to a gene: 14. The germline CDR1 and CDR2 sequences are SQVTM and ANQGSEA. The CDR3 spans 17 residues. The CDR3 loop is CSVGQGLTLQMNTEAFF. The CDR3, as DNA: TGCAGCGTTGGACAGGGCCTCACTCTTCAGATGAACACTGAAGCTTTCTTT.

This clone was counted between two and nine times. This chain joins TRBV19 and TRBJ1-1; D perhaps matches TRBD1 (5 bases). Germline CDR1 reads LNHDA; CDR2 reads SQIVND (reference sequence). The CDR3 is made up of 11 amino acids. V lost 5 bases, J lost 5 bases, and 6 bases lay in between. The CDR3 loop is CASSAGTEAFF. Written as DNA, the CDR3 is TGTGCCAGTAGTGCAGGGACTGAAGCTTTCTTT.

This clone has a handful of counts. Written as DNA, the CDR3 is TGCGCCAGCAGCTTGGGAGGGAGCTCCTACAATGAGCAGTTCTTC. Its translation is CASSLGGSSYNEQFF. This rearrangement joins TRBV5-1 to TRBJ2-1; a possible D gene is TRBD2 (5 bases). Germline values: CDR1 SGHRS, CDR2 YFSETQ. CDR3 size: 15 residues. Trimming pared 0 bases from V and 0 bases from J, leaving 7 bases between.

This sequence joins TRBV28 and TRBJ2-1; 12 positions match TRBD2. The junction had 8 bases not matched to a gene; V was cut back by 7 bases and J by 7 bases. CDR3 length equals 15 residues. Germline V gene data show CDR1 as MDHEN and CDR2 as SYDVKM. The CDR3 nucleotides read TGTGCCAGCACTCGACTAGCGGGAGTGTTAAATGAGCAGTTCTTC. Translated: CASTRLAGVLNEQFF.

This clone was counted only a few times. This chain links TRBV5-6 with TRBJ1-2, with unresolved D. Germline CDR1 is SGHDT and CDR2 is YYEEEE. The CDR3 extends over 16 amino acids. V was shortened by 0 bases and J by 5 bases, with 17 bases between the two germline ends. CDR3 residues: CASSLVGAQNVYGYTF. Written as DNA, the CDR3 is TGTGCCAGCAGCTTGGTTGGAGCACAAAATGTTTATGGCTACACCTTC.

In this sample, this clone turned up a few times. The rearrangement uses TRBV30 and TRBJ2-3; D may be TRBD2 (5 bases). The CDR3 contains 11 residues. Trimming took 4 bases from V and 10 from J, leaving 12 bases between them. Germline V gene data show CDR1 as GTSNPN and CDR2 as SVGIG (reference sequence). The CDR3 region has the DNA TGTGCCTGGACTACTGGACTGGCGCAGTATTTT. Its translation is CAWTTGLAQYF.

CDR3 DNA sequence: TGTGCCAGCAGCGTAGCGGCACAGGGCTATGGCTACACCTTC. This codes for CASSVAAQGYGYTF. The chain has TRBV9 and TRBJ1-2; D perhaps matches TRBD1 (6 bases). Looked up from germline, CDR1 is SGDLS and CDR2 is YYNGEE. V was trimmed by 0 bases and J by 4 bases, leaving 10 bases between them. CDR3 length: 14 amino acids.

The chain combines TRBV19 with TRBJ2-3; 10 bases are shared with TRBD1. CDR3 length: 16 residues. The V and J ends lost 5 bases and 3 bases, in that order; junction bases with no gene match: 8. CDR1 and CDR2 from the germline V gene are LNHDA and SQIVND (reference sequence). The CDR3 coding sequence is TGTGCCAGTAGTCCGGGACAGGGGACCATTACAGATACGCAGTATTTT. It codes for CASSPGQGTITDTQYF.

The rearrangement joins TRBV5-1 to TRBJ1-2; D is unresolved. V shed 4 bases and J shed 0 bases, with 10 bases lying between them. The CDR3 consists of 14 residues. Germline values: CDR1 SGHRS, CDR2 YFSETQ. CDR3 nucleotide sequence: TGCGCCAGCAGCCCTACCACAGCTAACTATGGCTACACCTTC. Translating gives CASSPTTANYGYTF.

V and J are TRBV10-3 and TRBJ1-6; no clear D gene. V lost 6 bases to trimming and J lost 0 bases, with 9 bases between them. CDR1 and CDR2 from the germline V gene are ENHRY and SYGVKD. The CDR3 has 15 residues. CDR3 in DNA: TGTGCCATCAGGCCAACAAGCTCCTATAATTCACCCCTCCACTTT. Its translation is CAIRPTSSYNSPLHF.

The rearrangement uses TRBV7-3 and TRBJ2-1; D could derive from TRBD1 or TRBD2 (5 bases each). Germline CDR1 and CDR2: SGHTA and FQGTGA. V shed 6 bases and J shed 2 bases, with 17 bases lying between them. The CDR3 sequence is 16 residues long. The chain's CDR3 is CASSPNAGTPYNEQFF. The CDR3 DNA is TGTGCCAGCAGTCCGAACGCCGGGACCCCCTACAATGAGCAGTTCTTC.

The chain uses TRBV21-1 and TRBJ2-1; whether TRBD1, the table's D call, matches the DNA was not checked. TRBV21-1 is recorded as a pseudogene. There are 15 residues in the CDR3. The CDR3: CASVPQGARRAEQFF. The CDR3 DNA is TGTGCCAGCGTTCCCCAGGGGGCGCGGAGAGCTGAGCAGTTCTTC.

This chain uses TRBV7-8 with TRBJ1-1, with D unresolved. There are 13 residues in the CDR3. V dropped 3 bases and J dropped 6 bases, with 11 bases sitting between them. From germline, CDR1 is SGHVS and CDR2 FQNEAQ. The CDR3 bases are TGTGCCAGCAGCTTGGGTCGGATCTCTGAAGCTTTCTTT. It yields the protein CASSLGRISEAFF.